The clone carrying this T cell receptor (beta chain) was picked up a small number of times. Its antigen is still unknown. CDR3 length: 15 residues. CDR1 is SGDLS and CDR2 is YYNGEE in the germline V gene. V was pared by 2 bases and J by 1 base, with 5 bases of the junction left unmatched. The data are from a study of beta chain features in type 1 diabetes. Background on the study: The samples had approximately 100,000,000 sorted cells examined in all. Study findings and constraints: A cDNA-based sequencing approach could over-represent cells with high TCR expression. The VDJ junctions of type 1 diabetes patients carried fewer insertions and more deletions. PCR might show a preference for shorter templates, equally across patients and controls.

Every isolated RNA sample was fully reverse transcribed, so sequencing captured expressed TCRB transcripts. Profiling relied on immunoSEQ multiplex PCR, and the TCRdb table lists in-frame clones only, not all of them. The sample records approximately 200,000 clones, over 8.5% being singletons. The sample consisted of naive CD4+ T cells from blood. The TCR was taken from a young woman in good health. The V and J genes are TRBV9 and TRBJ1-1; TRBD1 aligns across 7 bases. The CDR3 region is CASSVTGTANTEAFF. CDR3 nucleotides: TGTGCCAGCAGCGTTACCGGGACAGCGAACACTGAAGCTTTCTTT. The entire variable domain, with the rest obtained from reference TRBV9 and TRBJ1-1, is as follows: DSGVTQTPKHLITATGQRVTLRCSPRSGDLSVYWYQQSLDQGLQFLIQYYNGEERAKGNILERFSAQQFPDLHSELNLSSLELGDSALYFCASSVTGTANTEAFFGQGTRLTVV.